These 21 T cell receptor beta chains share one sample of origin, sequenced in a study of breast tumors, draining lymph nodes, adjacent tissues. In TCRdb, the multiplex PCR reads were re-called with MiXCR into one record per CDR3 protein. This sample has about 130,000 distinct CDR3 sequences, with under 25% found just once. Samples came from axillary lymph nodes draining the breast cancer. The sample consisted of axillary lymph node tissue. The source is a female donor with breast cancer. Some clones in this sample may be carry-over from other donors' samples.

This clonotype was recorded at least ten times. V gene TRBV2 combines with J gene TRBJ2-3; D unresolved. The V end was cut by 7 bases, the J end by 12 bases, with 14 bases between. Germline V gene data show CDR1 as SNHLY and CDR2 as FYNNEI. The CDR3 extends over 11 amino acids. The CDR3 protein is CASTNPADQYF. The CDR3 nucleotides are TGTGCCAGCACCAACCCGGCAGATCAGTATTTT.

Of note for this clonotype: A much larger clone lies one base from this, so it may be a read error. V is TRBV4-3 and J is TRBJ1-3; unclear D gene. V lost 7 bases to trimming and J lost 0 bases, with 13 bases between them. The germline CDR1 and CDR2 sequences are LGHNA and YSLEER. This CDR3 contains 15 residues. The CDR3 sequence is CASTSEAASGNTIYF. CDR3 sequence (DNA): TGCGCCAGCACCTCCGAGGCAGCCTCTGGAAACACCATATATTTT.

This clonotype showed up many times. The genes are TRBV24-1 and TRBJ2-1; 9 nucleotides agree with TRBD2. Unmatched junction bases numbered 11, after V lost 5 bases and J lost 10 bases. The CDR3 has 15 residues. Germline values: CDR1 KGHDR, CDR2 SFDVKD. CDR3 bases: TGTGCCACCAGTGCCCCTTCGGCGGGGGGGACAGAGCAGTTCTTC. Its protein is CATSAPSAGGTEQFF.

This clonotype was counted many times. The chain employs TRBV20-1 and TRBJ2-3; D uncertain. Trimming shortened V by 0 bases and J by 3 bases, and 16 bases separated the two germline ends. The CDR3 is 16 residues long. From germline, CDR1 is DFQATT and CDR2 SNEGSKA (reference sequence). This chain's CDR3 is CSARDSGRRLTDTQYF. CDR3 sequence (DNA): TGCAGTGCTAGAGATAGTGGGCGTAGGCTTACAGATACGCAGTATTTT.

This clonotype was counted at least ten times. The V gene is TRBV11-3, the J gene TRBJ2-7; D uncertain. The CDR3 has 12 residues. Trimming took 6 bases from V and 3 from J, leaving 9 bases between them. Per germline, CDR1 SGHNT and CDR2 YENEEA. The CDR3: CASSQQSYEQYF. The CDR3 nucleotides read TGTGCCAGCAGTCAACAGAGCTACGAGCAGTACTTC.

In regard to this clonotype: A clone one base away is much larger, so this may be a read error. This chain connects TRBV6-2 or TRBV6-3 to TRBJ2-7; 9 bases are shared with TRBD1. The CDR3 has 15 residues. Germline loops: CDR1 MNHEY, CDR2 SVGEGT. CDR3 sequence (DNA): TGTGCCAGCAGTTACGAGGGACAGGGTGTTGAGGAGCGGTACTTC. Translating gives CASSYEGQGVEERYF.

This clonotype was observed many times. The chain has TRBV12-3 or TRBV12-4 and TRBJ2-7; no reliable D call. CDR3 length equals 11 residues. V lost 5 bases and J lost 2, with 4 bases in between. DNA for the CDR3: TGTGCCAGCAGTGTGACCTACGAGCAGTACTTC. Amino acid sequence: CASSVTYEQYF.

This clonotype was observed at least ten times. V usage is TRBV6-2 or TRBV6-3 and J usage is TRBJ2-1, with 10 positions matching TRBD2. The CDR3 covers 15 residues. Germline V gene sequence: CDR1 MNHEY, CDR2 SVGEGT. V was clipped by 6 bases and J by 8 bases; unmatched bases: 10. The CDR3 DNA is TGTGCCAGCAGAGAGGGGAGCGGGAGGGCCTATGAGCAGTTCTTC. It translates to CASREGSGRAYEQFF.

The V and J genes are TRBV5-6 and TRBJ2-5, with 8 bases that match TRBD1. Germline V lookup: CDR1 SGHDT, CDR2 YYEEEE. The CDR3 totals 13 residues. Trimming cost V 3 bases and J 3 bases; bases outside gene matches: 1. Here the CDR3 reads CASSWTGKETQYF. In DNA form, the CDR3 reads TGTGCCAGCAGCTGGACAGGGAAAGAGACCCAGTACTTC.

The table lists this clonotype with many counts. This chain joins TRBV7-9 and TRBJ2-3; unclear D gene. In germline, CDR1 is SEHNR, CDR2 FQNEAQ (reference sequence). This CDR3 comprises 13 residues. V lost 0 bases and J 6 bases, leaving 7 bases between the germline ends. DNA for the CDR3: TGTGCCAGCAGCTTAGCCCCCTCGGATACGCAGTATTTT. The encoded protein is CASSLAPSDTQYF.

This clonotype was picked up many times. The chain joins TRBV7-2 to TRBJ2-7; 10 bases agree with TRBD1. Germline assignment: CDR1 SGHTA and CDR2 FQGNSA. Trimming took 6 bases from V and 3 from J; bases not matched to a gene: 8. The CDR3 consists of 15 residues. DNA for the CDR3: TGTGCCAGCAGGGCCGGGACAGGGGCGCTCTACGAGCAGTACTTC. Translation: CASRAGTGALYEQYF.

At least ten counts were recorded for this clonotype. V is TRBV12-3 or TRBV12-4 and J is TRBJ2-3, with TRBD2 matching over 8 bases. The CDR3 totals 16 residues. The ends lost 6 bases at V and 5 bases at J; junction bases unmatched: 13. CDR3 coding DNA: TGTGCCAGCAGCTCCTTTCGGGCGGGAGGTAAAGATACGCAGTATTTT. Protein: CASSSFRAGGKDTQYF.

The table lists this clonotype with many counts. At one of its ends the junction is not consistent with the germline gene, which may arise from a read error. This chain uses TRBV7-7 with TRBJ2-3; D is unresolved. Germline loops: CDR1 SSHAT, CDR2 FNYEAQ (reference sequence). The CDR3 is made up of 13 amino acids. The CDR3 region has the DNA TGTGCTAGCAGCTTAACTGCCCGAGATACGCAGTATTTT. Its protein product is CASSLTARDTQYF.

This clonotype is medium-sized in the sample. The chain links TRBV20-1 to TRBJ2-7; D possibly corresponds to TRBD1 (5 bases). The germline V and J ends were trimmed by 4 bases and 0 bases, with 13 bases remaining between them. Germline CDR1 is DFQATT and CDR2 is SNEGSKA (reference sequence). The length of the CDR3 is 14 residues. The CDR3 spells CSAMVGANSYEQYF. The DNA for the CDR3 is TGCAGTGCTATGGTAGGGGCGAACTCCTACGAGCAGTACTTC.

Many counts were recorded for this clonotype. CDR3 sequence (DNA): TGTGCCAGCAGTGAAGGGGGACATGGGGGATCCGCGTGGCCCCAGCATTTT. This translates into CASSEGGHGGSAWPQHF. The rearrangement joins TRBV2 to TRBJ1-5; tentative D call: TRBD1 (6 bases). The CDR3 sequence is 17 residues long. CDR1 and CDR2 (germline): SNHLY, FYNNEI. The V end lost 1 base, the J end lost 9 bases, and 22 bases lay between the germline ends.

In this sample, this clonotype turned up many times. This chain uses TRBV3-1 with TRBJ2-5; maybe TRBD2 (6 bases). This CDR3 has 14 residues. V was clipped by 6 bases and J by 2 bases, with 13 bases between them. Germline assignment: CDR1 LGHDT and CDR2 YNNKEL (reference sequence). The CDR3 is CASSDSGTQETQYF. In nucleotides, the CDR3 is TGTGCCAGCAGTGATAGCGGTACTCAAGAGACCCAGTACTTC.

This clonotype was picked up many times. The chain links TRBV4-2 to TRBJ2-1; D is unclear. In germline, CDR1 is LGHNA, CDR2 YNFKEQ. V was shortened by 0 bases and J by 0 bases, with 9 bases between the two germline ends. The CDR3 extends over 16 amino acids. CDR3: CASSQDLLPSYNEQFF. The CDR3 DNA is TGTGCCAGCAGCCAAGATTTGCTGCCCTCCTACAATGAGCAGTTCTTC.

Many counts were recorded for this clonotype. The chain combines TRBV20-1 with TRBJ2-3; 7 bases are a match to TRBD2. The CDR3 is made up of 15 amino acids. CDR1 and CDR2 from the germline V gene are DFQATT and SNEGSKA (reference sequence). V shed 3 bases, J shed 0 bases, and the junction held 6 bases outside the gene matches. Written as DNA, the CDR3 is TGCAGTGCTAGGATCGGGGGGTACAGCACAGATACGCAGTATTTT. This gives the protein CSARIGGYSTDTQYF.

This clonotype was seen ten or more times. V gene TRBV4-3 combines with J gene TRBJ2-3; D uncertain. The CDR3 covers 15 residues. The germline CDR1 and CDR2 sequences are LGHNA and YSLEER. V was clipped by 6 bases and J by 0 bases, with 13 bases between them. The CDR3 DNA follows: TGCGCCAGCAGTTTAACGGGTTCTAGCACAGATACGCAGTATTTT. Translating it yields CASSLTGSSTDTQYF.

There are many counts of this clonotype. CDR3: CASSLEELQETQYF. Written as DNA, the CDR3 is TGTGCCAGCAGCTTAGAGGAACTACAAGAGACCCAGTACTTC. V gene TRBV7-9 combines with J gene TRBJ2-5; D is unclear. Trimming cost V 1 base and J 2 bases, with 8 bases left between them. This CDR3 is 14 amino acids long. Germline loops: CDR1 SEHNR, CDR2 FQNEAQ (reference sequence).

The chain uses TRBV6-6 and TRBJ1-6; 10 bases line up with TRBD1. The trim removed 4 bases at V and 3 bases at J, leaving 9 bases unmatched. From germline, CDR1 is MNHNY and CDR2 SVGAGI (reference sequence). The CDR3 totals 18 residues. CDR3 nucleotides: TGTGCCAGCAGTTCGGACAGGGGGGGGCTAAGCTATAATTCACCCCTCCACTTT. Residues: CASSSDRGGLSYNSPLHF.